These T cell receptor beta chains were read from a single sample in a study of blood T cell repertoires in COVID-19. This table comes from immunoSEQ multiplex PCR, and its TCRdb copy is limited to in-frame clones, with some not included. The sample includes approximately 220,000 clones, about 86% of them seen just once. Sequenced: PBMCs or T cells enriched from blood (not recorded which). These receptors came from a young woman who had been exposed to COVID-19. Each CDR3 is given with its conserved first and last residue. D genes are given only for firm matches. Clone size is stated in some rows and not others, as once, few, many or a class when expanded.

J | D | V | size | CDR3 | DNA
TRBJ1-1 | TRBD1 | TRBV6-4 | NA | CASSDPGQGRAEAFF | TGTGCCAGCAGTGACCCTGGACAGGGAAGGGCTGAAGCTTTCTTT
TRBJ2-7 | NA | TRBV5-1 | NA | CASSLNRVGYEQYF | TGCGCCAGCAGCCTAAACAGGGTGGGCTACGAGCAGTACTTC
TRBJ2-7 | TRBD1 | TRBV7-8 | few | CASSLGGTGYEQYF | TGTGCCAGCAGCTTAGGGGGGACAGGCTACGAGCAGTACTTC
TRBJ1-6 | NA | TRBV5-1 | NA | CASSHGGRVNNSPLHF | TGCGCCAGCAGCCATGGGGGCAGAGTAAATAATTCACCCCTCCACTTT
TRBJ2-3 | NA | TRBV11-3 | once | CASTQRGIAPEWDTQYF | TGTGCCAGCACCCAAAGGGGGATTGCCCCGGAGTGGGATACGCAGTATTTT
TRBJ1-2 | NA | TRBV29-1 | NA | CSVWAGGYTF | TGCAGCGTTTGGGCCGGTGGCTACACCTTC
TRBJ2-7 | TRBD1 | TRBV30 | once | CACQDRVLYEQYF | TGTGCCTGCCAGGACAGGGTGCTCTACGAGCAGTACTTC
TRBJ2-1 | TRBD1 | TRBV7-8 | NA | CASSLAGGTGKHNEQFF | TGTGCCAGCAGCTTAGCGGGAGGGACAGGGAAACACAATGAGCAGTTCTTC
TRBJ1-6 | NA | TRBV29-1 | NA | CSVRSGNSYNSPLHF | TGCAGCGTTCGGTCGGGGAATTCATATAATTCACCCCTCCACTTT
TRBJ2-3 | TRBD2 | TRBV12-5 | NA | CASGLGSGGATDTQYF | TGTGCTAGTGGTTTGGGTAGCGGGGGAGCCACAGATACGCAGTATTTT
TRBJ2-2 | NA | TRBV6-5 | NA | CASSYDSAAGELFF | TGTGCCAGCAGTTACGACTCAGCCGCCGGGGAGCTGTTTTTT
TRBJ2-3 | NA | TRBV10-3 | NA | CAISERELTDTQYF | TGTGCCATCAGTGAGCGGGAACTCACAGATACGCAGTATTTT
TRBJ2-1 | NA | TRBV18 | NA | CASSPQSSAGSEQFF | TGTGCCAGCTCACCTCAATCAAGTGCGGGGAGTGAGCAGTTCTTC
TRBJ2-2 | NA | TRBV2 | NA | CASSRGSNTGELFF | TGTGCCAGCAGTAGGGGTTCGAACACCGGGGAGCTGTTTTTT
TRBJ2-3 | NA | TRBV30 | NA | CAWSVQIGFTDTQYF | TGTGCCTGGAGTGTACAGATTGGTTTCACAGATACGCAGTATTTT
TRBJ1-4 | NA | TRBV18 | NA | CASSPPQGSVEKLFF | TGTGCCAGCTCACCACCCCAGGGATCGGTGGAAAAACTGTTTTTT
TRBJ2-1 | NA | TRBV19 | NA | CATWPGGGNEQFF | TGTGCCACCTGGCCGGGGGGCGGGAATGAGCAGTTCTTC
TRBJ1-1 | NA | TRBV2 | NA | CASSFPKRNTEAFF | TGTGCCAGCAGTTTCCCCAAGCGGAACACTGAAGCTTTCTTT
TRBJ2-7 | NA | TRBV6-7 | once | CASSYSRGGQLEQYF | TGTGCCAGCAGTTACTCGAGAGGGGGTCAGCTCGAGCAGTACTTC
TRBJ1-2 | NA | TRBV12-5 | NA | CASGEQTSLGYTF | TGTGCTAGTGGTGAACAGACATCCCTTGGCTACACCTTC
TRBJ1-5 | NA | TRBV6-2/TRBV6-3 | NA | CASSRRWGGDQPQHF | TGTGCCAGCAGTCGCCGATGGGGGGGCGATCAGCCCCAGCATTTT
TRBJ1-1 | NA | TRBV6-5 | NA | CASSLGHMNTEAFF | TGTGCCAGCAGCCTGGGACACATGAACACTGAAGCTTTCTTT
TRBJ2-7 | NA | TRBV9 | NA | CASGGANLRAEQYF | TGTGCCAGCGGAGGAGCGAATCTTCGGGCCGAGCAGTACTTC
TRBJ1-5 | NA | TRBV19 | NA | CASSIITGQSNQPQHF | TGTGCCAGTAGTATAATAACAGGACAGAGCAATCAGCCCCAGCATTTT
TRBJ2-5 | NA | TRBV27 | NA | CARKTACGETQYF | TGTGCCAGGAAGACAGCCTGTGGGGAGACCCAGTACTTC
TRBJ1-3 | NA | TRBV6-1 | NA | CASSESVFSGNTIYF | TGTGCCAGCAGTGAATCGGTATTCTCTGGAAACACCATATATTTT
TRBJ2-3 | NA | TRBV6-1 | NA | CASSEGLSTDTQYF | TGTGCCAGCAGTGAAGGACTTAGCACAGATACGCAGTATTTT
TRBJ1-5 | NA | TRBV2 | NA | CASSLDKISAQHF | TGTGCCAGCAGTCTGGACAAGATATCAGCCCAGCATTTT
TRBJ2-7 | NA | TRBV19 | NA | CASSPYPAYEQYF | TGTGCCAGTAGTCCGTACCCGGCCTACGAGCAGTACTTC
TRBJ1-2 | TRBD1 | TRBV29-1 | NA | CSVVGQGTYGYTF | TGCAGCGTTGTAGGACAGGGAACCTATGGCTACACCTTC
TRBJ2-2 | NA | TRBV18 | once | CASSPKRSPNTGELFF | TGTGCCAGCTCCCCAAAGCGGAGCCCGAACACCGGGGAGCTGTTTTTT
TRBJ2-7 | NA | TRBV7-2 | NA | CASSLVRGKAYEQYF | TGTGCCAGCAGCTTAGTACGCGGTAAGGCCTACGAGCAGTACTTC
TRBJ1-6 | TRBD1 | TRBV15 | NA | CATSREGAGTGHGTPLHF | TGTGCCACCAGCAGAGAAGGTGCCGGGACAGGGCATGGAACACCCCTCCACTTT
TRBJ1-6 | NA | TRBV7-2 | NA | CASSLVGGKNSPLHF | TGTGCCAGCAGCTTAGTTGGGGGGAAGAATTCACCCCTCCACTTT
TRBJ1-2 | TRBD1 | TRBV5-1 | NA | CASRAGQGIIPNYGYTF | TGCGCCAGCAGAGCCGGACAGGGGATAATTCCTAACTATGGCTACACCTTC
TRBJ1-2 | TRBD1 | TRBV18 | NA | CASSPRDSPGYTF | TGTGCCAGCTCACCAAGGGACAGTCCAGGCTACACCTTC
TRBJ1-2 | NA | TRBV11-2 | NA | CASSLVAAGSGYTF | TGTGCCAGCAGCTTAGTGGCAGCCGGGAGTGGCTACACCTTC
TRBJ1-5 | TRBD1 | TRBV12-5 | NA | CASGWDRSGQPQHF | TGTGCTAGTGGTTGGGACAGGTCAGGGCAGCCCCAGCATTTT
TRBJ2-2 | NA | TRBV6-4 | NA | CASARGSGELFF | TGTGCCAGCGCCCGAGGATCGGGGGAGCTGTTTTTT
TRBJ1-2 | TRBD1 | TRBV5-1 | few | CASPPIRRGSSYGYTF | TGCGCCAGCCCTCCAATTCGCAGGGGGAGTAGCTATGGCTACACCTTC
TRBJ1-2 | TRBD1 | TRBV2 | NA | CASSGRDRATYGYTF | TGTGCCAGCAGTGGTCGGGACAGGGCGACCTATGGCTACACCTTC
TRBJ2-2 | TRBD2 | TRBV10-3 | NA | CAINSGGNTGELFF | TGTGCCATCAATAGCGGGGGGAACACCGGGGAGCTGTTTTTT
TRBJ1-2 | TRBD1 | TRBV3-1/TRBV3-2 | NA | CASSPFEGANFVGYTF | TGTGCCAGCAGCCCGTTTGAGGGGGCGAATTTTGTGGGCTACACCTTC
TRBJ2-7 | NA | TRBV6-1 | NA | CASSEANRYEQYF | TGTGCCAGCAGTGAAGCAAACCGGTACGAGCAGTACTTC
TRBJ1-1 | NA | TRBV5-1 | NA | CASSLTMNTEAFF | TGCGCCAGCAGCCTAACTATGAACACTGAAGCTTTCTTT
TRBJ1-5 | TRBD1 | TRBV15 | once | CATGTGVGQPQHF | TGTGCCACCGGGACAGGGGTAGGACAGCCCCAGCATTTT
TRBJ1-3 | NA | TRBV9 | NA | CASSAGNSRGNTIYF | TGTGCCAGCAGCGCCGGGAATTCTCGGGGAAACACCATATATTTT
TRBJ1-2 | TRBD1 | TRBV19 | NA | CASRDLNRGLSPYGYTF | TGTGCCAGCAGGGACCTGAACAGGGGCCTGAGCCCCTATGGCTACACCTTC
TRBJ1-1 | NA | TRBV11-2 | NA | CASSFGGTPEAFF | TGTGCCAGCAGCTTTGGAGGAACCCCTGAAGCTTTCTTT